This entry is about one T cell receptor (beta chain). The assay was immunoSEQ multiplex PCR, and TCRdb's table has in-frame clones only and misses some. The repertoire consists of about 61,000 clones, with around four fifths occurring once and the leading ten covering less than 4%. Germline V lookup: CDR1 SGHVS, CDR2 FQNEAQ. V lost 5 bases and J lost 4; bases outside the gene matches: 10. CDR3 length equals 15 residues. This specimen comes from a study of OX40 agonist ivuxolimab in advanced cancers. The origin of this receptor is an adult with an advanced solid tumor such as melanoma, head and neck, liver or kidney cancer. The input for sequencing was CD4+ or CD8+ T cells sorted from blood, taken in a trial of the OX40 agonist ivuxolimab. The chain is built from TRBV7-8 and TRBJ2-7; 8 nucleotides align to TRBD1. CDR3 sequence reads: CASSPYRQGSYEQYF. The CDR3 DNA is TGTGCCAGCAGCCCTTACCGACAGGGGAGTTACGAGCAGTACTTC.